This TCR beta chain is from a study of blood T cell repertoires in COVID-19. Across the study: The origin of the acute and convalescent COVID-19 samples was the United States, Italy and Spain. From T cells, B-cell-depleted T cells, or PBMCs came the material, which was cDNA or gDNA.

Original processing methods: Estimates of nucleated cell counts were drawn from the amplification of reference gene primers. Some clones are missing from TCRdb's copy, which holds only in-frame ones; the method was immunoSEQ multiplex PCR. The DNA was the basis for D and trimming; V, J and clone size are from that table. The sample includes 110,000 to 150,000 clones, around 82% of them seen just once. The CDR3 has 17 residues. Germline assignment: CDR1 LGHNA and CDR2 YSLEER. Trimming removed 0 bases from V and 4 bases from J, with 13 bases in between. Sequences were obtained from peripheral blood. The source is a woman aged 45-60 years with acute or convalescent COVID-19. The chain uses TRBV4-3 and TRBJ1-6; maybe TRBD1 (6 bases). The CDR3 is CASSQEFKTGYNSPLHF. In DNA, the CDR3 is TGCGCCAGCAGCCAAGAATTTAAGACAGGATATAATTCACCCCTCCACTTT.